The clone carrying this T cell receptor (beta chain) was seen more than once but under ten times. As yet, its antigen is unknown. CDR3 length: 15 residues. V was clipped by 5 bases and J by 4 bases, with 17 bases between them. The V gene's germline CDR1 is MNHEY and CDR2 SMNVEV (reference sequence). This sample was included in a study of OX40 agonist ivuxolimab in advanced cancers. Findings and caveats of the study: Clonal expansion was seen in CD4+ and CD8+ blood T cells by week 6 at 0.1 to 3.0 mg/kg. Low levels of normalized T-cell clonal expansion also appeared in some nonresponders.

The data were produced by immunoSEQ multiplex PCR, yet TCRdb's version contains in-frame clones alone and is incomplete. The sample includes 9,100 or so clones, approximately 71% of them seen just once. This rearrangement joins TRBV27 to TRBJ2-5, with D possibly matching TRBD1 (5 bases). The TCR comes from an adult with an advanced solid tumor such as melanoma, head and neck, liver or kidney cancer. Source: CD4+ or CD8+ T cells sorted from blood, taken in a trial of the OX40 agonist ivuxolimab. As DNA, the CDR3 is TGTGCCAGCAGTATCCGGACACCTTGGGGAGAGACCCAGTACTTC. Residues: CASSIRTPWGETQYF.